The 4 T cell receptor beta chains presented below share a single source sample, sequenced in a study of blood T cell repertoires in COVID-19. TCRdb keeps only in-frame clones here, not all; method: immunoSEQ multiplex PCR. The sample includes 270,000 or so clones, more than 65% of them seen just once. The sample consisted of peripheral blood. The receptors here all came from a woman aged 18-29 years with acute or convalescent COVID-19.

The chain is built from TRBV6-5 and TRBJ2-3, with TRBD2 as a possible D gene (6 bases). With 5 bases removed from V and 0 bases from J, the gap between germline ends came to 9 bases. The CDR3 contains 14 residues. Germline CDR1 MNHEY, CDR2 SVGAGI. The CDR3 protein is CASSTGTSTDTQYF. The CDR3 DNA reads as TGTGCCAGCAGTACCGGGACTAGCACAGATACGCAGTATTTT.

The chain combines TRBV18 with TRBJ1-2; TRBD1 is a possible D gene (6 bases). The CDR3 covers 12 residues. CDR1 KGHSH and CDR2 LQKENI come from the germline V gene. Trimming took 5 bases from V and 8 from J, leaving 12 bases between them. CDR3 protein: CASSEQGGGYTF. The CDR3 DNA is TGTGCCAGCTCAGAACAGGGCGGGGGCTACACCTTC.

The rearrangement links TRBV7-2 to TRBJ1-6, with D possibly being TRBD1 (5 bases). Germline CDR1 and CDR2: SGHTA and FQGNSA. The CDR3 has 15 residues. Trimming removed 6 bases at V and 5 bases at J, with 14 bases between. This CDR3 is CASRPGGGNNSPLHF. The CDR3 nucleotides are TGTGCCAGCAGACCCGGGGGAGGGAATAATTCACCCCTCCACTTT.

CDR3 in amino acids: CASTPTGVSRGGDTQYF. Here the CDR3 DNA reads TGTGCCAGTACCCCAACTGGGGTGTCTAGAGGGGGAGATACGCAGTATTTT. The genes are TRBV19 and TRBJ2-3; TRBD1 is a possible D gene (6 bases). Between the trimmed V and J ends, which lost 7 bases and 5 bases, there was a span of 25 bases. This CDR3 contains 17 residues. Per germline, CDR1 LNHDA and CDR2 SQIVND (reference sequence).